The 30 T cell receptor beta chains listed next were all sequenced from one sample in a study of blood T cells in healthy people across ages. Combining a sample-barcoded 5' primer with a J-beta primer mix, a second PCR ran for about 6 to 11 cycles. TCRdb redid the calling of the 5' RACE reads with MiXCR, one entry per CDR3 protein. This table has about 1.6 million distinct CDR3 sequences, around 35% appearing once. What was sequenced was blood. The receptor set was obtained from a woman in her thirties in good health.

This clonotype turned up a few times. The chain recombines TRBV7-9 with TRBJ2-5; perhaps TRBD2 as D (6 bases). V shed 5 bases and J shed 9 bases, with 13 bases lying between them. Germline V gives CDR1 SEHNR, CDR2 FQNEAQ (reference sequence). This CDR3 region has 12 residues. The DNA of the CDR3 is TGTGCCAGCAGCCTTAGCGGAAAGTCCCAGTACTTC. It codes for CASSLSGKSQYF.

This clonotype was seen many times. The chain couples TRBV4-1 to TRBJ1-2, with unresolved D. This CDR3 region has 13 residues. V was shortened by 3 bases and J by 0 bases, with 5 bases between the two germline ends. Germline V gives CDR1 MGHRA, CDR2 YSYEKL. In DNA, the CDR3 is TGCGCCAGCAGCCAGGTAGCTAACTATGGCTACACCTTC. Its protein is CASSQVANYGYTF.

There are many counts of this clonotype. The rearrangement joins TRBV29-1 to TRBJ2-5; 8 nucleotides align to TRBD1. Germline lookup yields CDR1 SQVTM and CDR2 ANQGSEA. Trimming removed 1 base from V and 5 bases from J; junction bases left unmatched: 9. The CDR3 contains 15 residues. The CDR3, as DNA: TGCAGCGTTGAAGTCTTCCAGGGGGCAGGGGAGACCCAGTACTTC. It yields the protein CSVEVFQGAGETQYF.

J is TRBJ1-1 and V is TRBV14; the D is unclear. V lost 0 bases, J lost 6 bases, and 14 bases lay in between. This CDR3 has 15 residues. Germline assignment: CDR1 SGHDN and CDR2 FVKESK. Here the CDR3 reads CASSQEGKEDSEAFF. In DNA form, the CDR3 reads TGTGCCAGCAGCCAAGAGGGCAAAGAAGATTCTGAAGCTTTCTTT.

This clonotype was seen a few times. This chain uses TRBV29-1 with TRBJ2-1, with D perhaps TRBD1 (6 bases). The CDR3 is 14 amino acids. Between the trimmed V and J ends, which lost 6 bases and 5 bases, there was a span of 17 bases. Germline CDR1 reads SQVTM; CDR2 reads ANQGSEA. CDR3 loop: CSVAVRGLDNEQFF. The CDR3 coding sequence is TGCAGCGTCGCAGTCAGGGGCCTAGACAATGAGCAGTTCTTC.

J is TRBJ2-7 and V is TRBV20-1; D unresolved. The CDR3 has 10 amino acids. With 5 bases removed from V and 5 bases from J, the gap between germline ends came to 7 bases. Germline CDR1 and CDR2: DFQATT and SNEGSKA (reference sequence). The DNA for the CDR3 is TGCAGTGCTTGGGCAAACGAGCAGTACTTC. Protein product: CSAWANEQYF.

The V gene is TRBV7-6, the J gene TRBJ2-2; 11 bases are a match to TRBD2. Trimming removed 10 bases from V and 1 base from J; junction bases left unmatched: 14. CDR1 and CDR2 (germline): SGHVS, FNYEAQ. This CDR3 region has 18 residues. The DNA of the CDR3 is TGTGCCACCAGTAGCGGGGGGGCTTTTCCCATGAACACCGGGGAGCTGTTTTTT. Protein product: CATSSGGAFPMNTGELFF.

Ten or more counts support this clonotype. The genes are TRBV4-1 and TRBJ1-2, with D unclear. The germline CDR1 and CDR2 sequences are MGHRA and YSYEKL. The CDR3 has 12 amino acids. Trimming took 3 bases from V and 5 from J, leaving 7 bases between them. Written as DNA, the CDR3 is TGCGCCAGCAGCCAGGCGCCGTATGGCTACACCTTC. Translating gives CASSQAPYGYTF.

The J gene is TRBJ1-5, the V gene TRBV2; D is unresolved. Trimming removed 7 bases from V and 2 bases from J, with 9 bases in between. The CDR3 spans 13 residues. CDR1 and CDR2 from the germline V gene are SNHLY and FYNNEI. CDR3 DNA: TGTGCCAGCACCCAGACCCGCAATCAGCCCCAGCATTTT. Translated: CASTQTRNQPQHF.

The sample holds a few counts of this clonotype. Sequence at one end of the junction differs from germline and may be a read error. CDR3 DNA: TGTGCCAGCAGCGGGCGGAACACTGAAGCTTTCTTT. This encodes CASSGRNTEAFF. This chain joins TRBV5-1 and TRBJ1-1; D remains ambiguous. CDR1 is SGHRS, CDR2 YFSETQ, per germline. The CDR3 loop spans 12 amino acids.

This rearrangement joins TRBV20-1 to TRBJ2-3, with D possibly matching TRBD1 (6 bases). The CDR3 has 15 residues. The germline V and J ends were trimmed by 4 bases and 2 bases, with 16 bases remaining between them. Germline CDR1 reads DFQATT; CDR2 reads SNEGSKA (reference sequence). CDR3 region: CSATAGQSPTDTQYF. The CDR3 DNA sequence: TGCAGTGCTACCGCCGGACAGTCTCCCACAGATACGCAGTATTTT.

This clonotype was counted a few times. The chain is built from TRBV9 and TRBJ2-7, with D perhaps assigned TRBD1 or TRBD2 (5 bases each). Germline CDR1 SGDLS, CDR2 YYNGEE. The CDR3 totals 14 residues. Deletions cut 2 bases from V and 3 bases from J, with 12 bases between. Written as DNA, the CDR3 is TGTGCCAGCAGCGTTACCGGGGCATTCTACGAGCAGTACTTC. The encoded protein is CASSVTGAFYEQYF. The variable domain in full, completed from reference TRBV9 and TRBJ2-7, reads DSGVTQTPKHLITATGQRVTLRCSPRSGDLSVYWYQQSLDQGLQFLIQYYNGEERAKGNILERFSAQQFPDLHSELNLSSLELGDSALYFCASSVTGAFYEQYFGPGTRLTVT.

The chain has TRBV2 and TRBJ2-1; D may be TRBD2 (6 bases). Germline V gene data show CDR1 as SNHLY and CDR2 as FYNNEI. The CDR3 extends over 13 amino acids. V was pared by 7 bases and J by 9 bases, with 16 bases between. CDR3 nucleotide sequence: TGTGCCAGCAATCCGGGACTCGACCTTGAGCAGTTCTTC. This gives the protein CASNPGLDLEQFF.

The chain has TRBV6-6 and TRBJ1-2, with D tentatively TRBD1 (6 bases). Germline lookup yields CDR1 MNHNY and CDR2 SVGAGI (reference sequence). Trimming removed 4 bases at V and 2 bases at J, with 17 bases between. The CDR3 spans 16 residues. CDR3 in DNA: TGTGCCAGCAGTTCCACTCTCAGGGGATCCAACTATGGCTACACCTTC. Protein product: CASSSTLRGSNYGYTF.

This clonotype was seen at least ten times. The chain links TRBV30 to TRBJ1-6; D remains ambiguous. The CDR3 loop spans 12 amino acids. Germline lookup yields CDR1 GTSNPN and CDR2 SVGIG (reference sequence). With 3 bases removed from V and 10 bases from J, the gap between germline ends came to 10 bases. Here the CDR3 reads CAWRRVESPLHF. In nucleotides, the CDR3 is TGTGCCTGGAGACGGGTTGAATCACCCCTCCACTTT.

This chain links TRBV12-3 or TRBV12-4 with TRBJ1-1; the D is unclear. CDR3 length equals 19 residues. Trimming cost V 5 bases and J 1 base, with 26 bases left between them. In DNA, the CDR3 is TGTGCCAGCAGTCCCCGGTTTTTGGGGAGTAGGAGTGCGAACACTGAAGCTTTCTTT. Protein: CASSPRFLGSRSANTEAFF.

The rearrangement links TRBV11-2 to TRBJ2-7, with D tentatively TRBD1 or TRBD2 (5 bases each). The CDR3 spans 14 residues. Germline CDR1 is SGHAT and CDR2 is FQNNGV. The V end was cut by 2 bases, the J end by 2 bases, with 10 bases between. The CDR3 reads CASSLSRGPYEQYF. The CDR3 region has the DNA TGTGCCAGCAGCTTATCCCGGGGACCCTACGAGCAGTACTTC.

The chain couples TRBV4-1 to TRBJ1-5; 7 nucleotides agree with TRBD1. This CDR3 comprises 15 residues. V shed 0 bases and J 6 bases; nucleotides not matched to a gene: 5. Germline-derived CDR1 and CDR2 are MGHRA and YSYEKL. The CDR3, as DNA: TGCGCCAGCAGCCAAGATCCAGGGGGGCCTCAGCCCCAGCATTTT. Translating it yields CASSQDPGGPQPQHF.

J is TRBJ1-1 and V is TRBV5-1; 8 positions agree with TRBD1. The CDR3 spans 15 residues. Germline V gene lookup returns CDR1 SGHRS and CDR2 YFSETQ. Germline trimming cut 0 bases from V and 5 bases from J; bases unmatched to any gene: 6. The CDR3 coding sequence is TGCGCCAGCAGCTTGGGGACAGGGCGTAGTACTGAAGCTTTCTTT. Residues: CASSLGTGRSTEAFF.

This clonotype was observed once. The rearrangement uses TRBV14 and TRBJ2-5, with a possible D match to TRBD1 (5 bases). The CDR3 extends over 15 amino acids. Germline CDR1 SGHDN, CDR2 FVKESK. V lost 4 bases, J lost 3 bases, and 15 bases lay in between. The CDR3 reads CASSPLGHKKETQYF. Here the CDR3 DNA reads TGTGCCAGCAGCCCTCTAGGACACAAAAAAGAGACCCAGTACTTC.

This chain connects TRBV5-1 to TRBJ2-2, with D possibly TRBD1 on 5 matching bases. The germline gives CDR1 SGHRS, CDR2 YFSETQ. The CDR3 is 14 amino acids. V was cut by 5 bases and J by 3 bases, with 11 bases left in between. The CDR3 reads CASRMDTHTGELFF. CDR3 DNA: TGCGCCAGCAGGATGGACACTCACACCGGGGAGCTGTTTTTT.

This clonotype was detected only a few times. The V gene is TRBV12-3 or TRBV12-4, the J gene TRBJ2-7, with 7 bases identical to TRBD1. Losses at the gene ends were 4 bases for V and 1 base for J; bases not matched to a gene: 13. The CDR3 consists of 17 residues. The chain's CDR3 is CASSSAFPTGNSYEQYF. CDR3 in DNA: TGTGCCAGCAGTTCTGCATTTCCGACAGGGAATTCCTACGAGCAGTACTTC.

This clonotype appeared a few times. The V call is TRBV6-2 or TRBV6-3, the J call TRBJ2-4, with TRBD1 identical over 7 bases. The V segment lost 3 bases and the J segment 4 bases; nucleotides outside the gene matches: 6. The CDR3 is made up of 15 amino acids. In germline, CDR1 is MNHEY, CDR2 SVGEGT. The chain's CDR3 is CASSYSGTDKNIQYF. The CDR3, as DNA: TGTGCCAGCAGTTATTCCGGGACAGATAAAAACATTCAGTACTTC.

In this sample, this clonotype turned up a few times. CDR3 loop: CATSNTLAVTYNEQFF. The CDR3 nucleotides are TGTGCCACCAGCAATACCCTAGCGGTAACCTACAATGAGCAGTTCTTC. The chain employs TRBV15 and TRBJ2-1, with TRBD2 identical over 7 bases. The CDR3 sequence is 16 residues long. Germline CDR1 is LNHNV and CDR2 is YYDKDF (reference sequence). The V segment lost 4 bases and the J segment 2 bases; nucleotides outside the gene matches: 8.

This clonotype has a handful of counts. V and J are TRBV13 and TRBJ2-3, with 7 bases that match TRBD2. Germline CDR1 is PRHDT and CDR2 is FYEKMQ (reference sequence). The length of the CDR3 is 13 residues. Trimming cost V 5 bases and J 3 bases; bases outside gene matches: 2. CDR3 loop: CASSGLETDTQYF. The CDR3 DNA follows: TGTGCCAGCAGCGGACTAGAGACAGATACGCAGTATTTT.

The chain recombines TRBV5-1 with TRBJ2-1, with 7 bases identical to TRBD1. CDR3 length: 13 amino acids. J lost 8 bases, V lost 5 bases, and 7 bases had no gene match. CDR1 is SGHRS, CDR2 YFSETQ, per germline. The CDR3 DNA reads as TGCGCCAGCAGGCCCTGGGACAGCTATGAGCAGTTCTTC. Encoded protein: CASRPWDSYEQFF. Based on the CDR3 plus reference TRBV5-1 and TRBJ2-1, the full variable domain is KAGVTQTPRYLIKTRGQQVTLSCSPISGHRSVSWYQQTPGQGLQFLFEYFSETQRNKGNFPGRFSGRQFSNSRSEMNVSTLELGDSALYLCASRPWDSYEQFFGPGTRLTVL.

The chain's CDR3 is CASSVGPSGGPKMTQYF. The CDR3 nucleotides are TGTGCCAGCAGCGTAGGCCCTAGCGGGGGACCCAAGATGACCCAGTACTTC. The chain has TRBV9 and TRBJ2-5; 10 positions match TRBD2. The V segment lost 0 bases and the J segment 7 bases; nucleotides outside the gene matches: 12. CDR1 SGDLS and CDR2 YYNGEE come from the germline V gene. This CDR3 contains 17 residues.

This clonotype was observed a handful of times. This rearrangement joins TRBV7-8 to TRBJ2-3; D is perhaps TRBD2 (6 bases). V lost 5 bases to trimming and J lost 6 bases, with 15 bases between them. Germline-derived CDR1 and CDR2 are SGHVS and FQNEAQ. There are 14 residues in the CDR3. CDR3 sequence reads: CASSANPGVDTQYF. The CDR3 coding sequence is TGTGCCAGCAGCGCAAACCCGGGGGTGGATACGCAGTATTTT.

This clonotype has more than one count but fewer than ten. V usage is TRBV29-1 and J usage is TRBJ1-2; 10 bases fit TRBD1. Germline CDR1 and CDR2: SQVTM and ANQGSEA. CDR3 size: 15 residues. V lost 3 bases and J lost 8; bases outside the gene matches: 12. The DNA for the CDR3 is TGCAGCGTTGACTTGAGGACAGGGGGACTGGAGGGCTACACCTTC. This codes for CSVDLRTGGLEGYTF.

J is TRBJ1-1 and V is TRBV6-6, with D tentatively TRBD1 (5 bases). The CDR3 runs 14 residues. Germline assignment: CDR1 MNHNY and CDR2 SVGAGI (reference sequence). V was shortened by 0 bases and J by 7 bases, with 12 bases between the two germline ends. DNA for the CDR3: TGTGCCAGCAGTTACTCCCAGAGTCAGGGTGAAGCTTTCTTT. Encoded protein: CASSYSQSQGEAFF.